This T cell receptor beta chain derives from a study of blood T cell repertoires in COVID-19. About the study: Spain, Italy and the United States supplied samples that represented acute and convalescent COVID-19. T cells, B-cell-depleted T cells, or PBMCs provided the cDNA or gDNA that served as material.

In the authors' workflow: By means of reference gene primer amplification, nucleated cell counts were estimated. Sequencing was performed with immunoSEQ multiplex PCR; in TCRdb, only in-frame clones are kept and a portion is missing. V and J calls plus clone size are reproduced from that table; the DNA served to infer D and trimming. Among around 120,000 clones listed, 70% to 90% were seen once. Germline V gene lookup returns CDR1 SGDLS and CDR2 YYNGEE. This CDR3 has 15 residues. V trimming: 1 base; J trimming: 2 bases; junction bases outside the gene matches: 4. The TCR was taken from a woman aged 45 to 65 with active or convalescent COVID-19. V usage is TRBV9 and J usage is TRBJ2-3; TRBD2 aligns across 7 bases. The sample taken for sequencing was peripheral blood. The chain's CDR3 is CASSVSGTYTDTQYF. The DNA for the CDR3 is TGTGCCAGCAGCGTAAGCGGGACTTACACAGATACGCAGTATTTT.